This T cell receptor (beta chain) was captured by sequencing in a study of T cells in Graves' hyperthyroidism and ophthalmopathy. General study results and limits: Appearing also in blood were most of the thyroid clonotypes expanded above 0.001.

RNA transcripts were the template for amplifying TCR beta CDR3 regions. Initially, a first-round RT-PCR of the TCR CDR3 employed the HTBI primer set. TCRdb re-analysed the multiplex PCR reads in MiXCR, keeping a single row per CDR3 protein. This sample carries 500,000 to 800,000 distinct CDR3 sequences, 45% of them seen once, and the ten largest clones take 7% to 7.5%. Germline CDR1 and CDR2: SGHVS and FNYEAQ. This CDR3 is built from 16 residues. On this clonotype: Its antigen is unknown. An end of the junction differs from the germline gene, which may be a read error.

The V call is TRBV7-6, the J call TRBJ2-5; 9 nucleotides match TRBD2. The sequenced material came from peripheral blood or thyroid tissue (not recorded which). This clonotype originated in an adult man with Graves' disease, either hyperthyroidism or ophthalmopathy (not recorded which). The CDR3 DNA sequence: TGTGCCAGCAGCCTAGCGGGAATCTCGTACCAAGAGACCCAGTACTTC. It yields the protein CASSLAGISYQETQYF.